This T cell receptor (beta chain) emerged from a study of early T cells in non-severe SARS-CoV-2 infection. Across the whole study: Chains were not paired, and sequencing was done on bulk RNA from unsorted whole blood.

Whole-study findings and limits: Using VDJdb, the matching emphasized anti-spike CD8 responses while missing private and CD4 specificities.

Researchers attached unique molecular identifiers to individual cDNA molecules. TCRdb reprocessed the 5' RACE reads via MiXCR and lists one record per CDR3 protein. The repertoire holds about 92,000 distinct CDR3 sequences, with approximately 15% as singletons. This clonotype was observed a handful of times. What it binds is unknown. The receptor comes from an adult who was a healthcare worker with PCR-confirmed SARS-CoV-2 infection or an uninfected control (not recorded which). The specimen sequenced was whole blood.

The CDR3 is CASSPTSGIYNEQFF. For the CDR3, the DNA is TGTGCCAGTAGCCCGACTAGCGGGATCTACAATGAGCAGTTCTTC. The chain couples TRBV19 to TRBJ2-1, with 11 positions matching TRBD2. The CDR3 is made up of 15 amino acids. Trimming at V came to 6 bases and at J to 3 bases, leaving 4 bases not matched to a gene. CDR1 and CDR2 from the germline V gene are LNHDA and SQIVND (reference sequence).